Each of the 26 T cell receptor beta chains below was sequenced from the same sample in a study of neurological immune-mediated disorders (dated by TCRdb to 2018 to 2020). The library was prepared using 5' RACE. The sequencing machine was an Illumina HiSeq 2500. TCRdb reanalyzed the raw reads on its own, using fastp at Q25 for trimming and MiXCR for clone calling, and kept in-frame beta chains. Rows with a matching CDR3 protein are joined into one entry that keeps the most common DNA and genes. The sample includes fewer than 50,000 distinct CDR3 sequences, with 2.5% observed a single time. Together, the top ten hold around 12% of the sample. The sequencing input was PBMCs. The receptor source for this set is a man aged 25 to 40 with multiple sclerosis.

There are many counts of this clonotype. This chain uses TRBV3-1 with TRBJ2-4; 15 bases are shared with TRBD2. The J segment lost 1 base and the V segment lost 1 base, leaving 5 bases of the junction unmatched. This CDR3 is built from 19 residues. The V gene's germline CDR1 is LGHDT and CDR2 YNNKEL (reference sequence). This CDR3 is CASSQALGTSGRAKNIQYF. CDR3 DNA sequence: TGTGCCAGCAGCCAAGCCCTAGGGACTAGCGGGAGGGCCAAAAACATTCAGTACTTC.

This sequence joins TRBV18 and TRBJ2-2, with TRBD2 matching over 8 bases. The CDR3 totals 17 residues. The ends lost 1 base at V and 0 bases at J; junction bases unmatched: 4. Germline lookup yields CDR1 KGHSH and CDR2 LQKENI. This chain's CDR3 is CASSPLTTSANTGELFF. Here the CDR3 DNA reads TGTGCCAGCTCACCACTGACGACTAGCGCGAACACCGGGGAGCTGTTTTTT. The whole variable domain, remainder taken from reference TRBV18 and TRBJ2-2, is NAGVMQNPRHLVRRRGQEARLRCSPMKGHSHVYWYRQLPEEGLKFMVYLQKENIIDESGMPKERFSAEFPKEGPSILRIQQVVRGDSAAYFCASSPLTTSANTGELFFGEGSRLTVL.

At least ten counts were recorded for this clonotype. CDR3 in DNA: TGTGCCAGCTCACCACCGTCAACTTTGACCGGGGAGCTGTTTTTT. It specifies CASSPPSTLTGELFF. V is TRBV18 and J is TRBJ2-2; D is uncertain. This CDR3 contains 15 residues. Trimming took 0 bases from V and 5 from J, leaving 10 bases between them. Per the germline V gene, CDR1 is KGHSH and CDR2 is LQKENI.

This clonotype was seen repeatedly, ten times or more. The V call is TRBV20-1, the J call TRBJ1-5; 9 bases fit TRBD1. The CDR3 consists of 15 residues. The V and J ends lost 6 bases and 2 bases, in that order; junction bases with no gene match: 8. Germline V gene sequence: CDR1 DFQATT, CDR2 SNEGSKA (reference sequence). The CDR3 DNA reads TGCAGTGCAACACAGGGGGCGAACGGCAATCAGCCCCAGCATTTT. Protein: CSATQGANGNQPQHF.

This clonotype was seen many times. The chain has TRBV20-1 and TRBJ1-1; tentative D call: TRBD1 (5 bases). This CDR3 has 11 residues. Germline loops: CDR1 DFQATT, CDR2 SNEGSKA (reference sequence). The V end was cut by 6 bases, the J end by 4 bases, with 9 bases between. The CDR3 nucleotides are TGCAGTGCGCGGACACCCACTGAAGCTTTCTTT. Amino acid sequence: CSARTPTEAFF.

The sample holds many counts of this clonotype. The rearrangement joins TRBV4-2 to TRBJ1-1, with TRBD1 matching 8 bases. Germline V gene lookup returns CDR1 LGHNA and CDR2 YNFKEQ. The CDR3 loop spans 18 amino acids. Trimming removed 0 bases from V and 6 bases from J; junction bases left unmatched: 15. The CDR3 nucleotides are TGTGCCAGCAGCCAAGATCGGTGGGGCGGAGGACAGGGATCTGAAGCTTTCTTT. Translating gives CASSQDRWGGGQGSEAFF.

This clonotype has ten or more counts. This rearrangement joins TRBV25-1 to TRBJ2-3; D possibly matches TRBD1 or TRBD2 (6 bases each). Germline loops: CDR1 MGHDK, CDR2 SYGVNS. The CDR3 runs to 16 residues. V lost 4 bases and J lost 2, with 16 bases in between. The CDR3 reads CASSGFGGGFTDTQYF. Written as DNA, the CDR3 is TGTGCCAGCAGTGGATTCGGGGGCGGTTTCACAGATACGCAGTATTTT.

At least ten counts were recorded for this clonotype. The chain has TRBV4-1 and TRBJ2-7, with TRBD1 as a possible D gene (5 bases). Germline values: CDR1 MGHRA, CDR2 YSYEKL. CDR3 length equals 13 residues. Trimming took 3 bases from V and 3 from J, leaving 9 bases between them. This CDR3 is CASSQVQGYEQYF. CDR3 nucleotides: TGCGCCAGCAGCCAGGTGCAGGGCTACGAGCAGTACTTC.

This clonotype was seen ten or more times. The CDR3 here is CASKAGNVNEQFF. The CDR3 bases are TGTGCCAGCAAAGCGGGGAATGTGAATGAGCAGTTCTTC. The chain joins TRBV3-1 to TRBJ2-1, with 7 bases identical to TRBD2. CDR1 LGHDT and CDR2 YNNKEL come from the germline V gene (reference sequence). Germline trimming cut 7 bases from V and 7 bases from J; bases unmatched to any gene: 7. CDR3 length: 13 amino acids.

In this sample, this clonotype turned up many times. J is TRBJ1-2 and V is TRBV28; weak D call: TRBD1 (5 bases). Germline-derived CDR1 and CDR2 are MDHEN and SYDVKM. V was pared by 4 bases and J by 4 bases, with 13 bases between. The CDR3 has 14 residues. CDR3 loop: CASSYRSRAYGYTF. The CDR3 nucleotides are TGTGCCAGCAGTTACAGGAGCAGGGCCTATGGCTACACCTTC.

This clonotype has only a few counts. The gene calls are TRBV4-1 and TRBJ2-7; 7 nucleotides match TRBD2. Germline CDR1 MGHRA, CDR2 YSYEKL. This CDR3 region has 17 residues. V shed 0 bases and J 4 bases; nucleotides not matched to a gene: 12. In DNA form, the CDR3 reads TGCGCCAGCAGCCAAGATCTTGCCCCCGGGGGGTCTTACGAGCAGTACTTC. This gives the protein CASSQDLAPGGSYEQYF.

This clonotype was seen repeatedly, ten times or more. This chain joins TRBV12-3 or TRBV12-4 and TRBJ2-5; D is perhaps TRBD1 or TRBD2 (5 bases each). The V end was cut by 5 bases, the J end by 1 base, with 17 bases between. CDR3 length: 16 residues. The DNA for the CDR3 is TGTGCCAGCAGTCTCCGAGGTGAGGGGACCCAAGAGACCCAGTACTTC. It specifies CASSLRGEGTQETQYF.

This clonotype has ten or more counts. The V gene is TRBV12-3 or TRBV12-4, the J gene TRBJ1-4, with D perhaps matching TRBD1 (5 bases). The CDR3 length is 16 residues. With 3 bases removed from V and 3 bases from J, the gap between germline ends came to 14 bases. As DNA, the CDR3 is TGTGCCAGCAGTTTGGAACTCAGGGAGGCTAATGAAAAACTGTTTTTT. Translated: CASSLELREANEKLFF.

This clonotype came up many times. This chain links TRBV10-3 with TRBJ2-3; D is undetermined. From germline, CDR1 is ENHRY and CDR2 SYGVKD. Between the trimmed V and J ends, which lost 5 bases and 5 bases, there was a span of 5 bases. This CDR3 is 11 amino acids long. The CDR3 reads CAISTRDTQYF. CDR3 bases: TGTGCCATCAGTACGAGAGATACGCAGTATTTT.

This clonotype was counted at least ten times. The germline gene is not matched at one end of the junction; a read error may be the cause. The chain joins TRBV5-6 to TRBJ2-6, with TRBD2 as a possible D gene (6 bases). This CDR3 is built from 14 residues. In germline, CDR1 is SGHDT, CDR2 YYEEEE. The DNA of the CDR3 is TGTGCCAGCAGGGGAGGCTCTGTGGCCAACGTCCTGACTTTC. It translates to CASRGGSVANVLTF.

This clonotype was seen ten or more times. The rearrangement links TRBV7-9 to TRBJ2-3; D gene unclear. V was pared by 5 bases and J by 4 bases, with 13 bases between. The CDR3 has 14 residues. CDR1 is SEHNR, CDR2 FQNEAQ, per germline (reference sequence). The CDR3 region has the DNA TGTGCCAGCAGCCCTAAGGGTTGGGCAGATACGCAGTATTTT. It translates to CASSPKGWADTQYF.

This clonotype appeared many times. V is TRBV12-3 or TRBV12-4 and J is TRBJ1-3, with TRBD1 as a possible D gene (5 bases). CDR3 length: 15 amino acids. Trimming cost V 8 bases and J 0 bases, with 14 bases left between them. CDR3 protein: CASERDGNSGNTIYF. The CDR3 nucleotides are TGTGCCAGCGAGAGGGACGGAAACTCTGGAAACACCATATATTTT.

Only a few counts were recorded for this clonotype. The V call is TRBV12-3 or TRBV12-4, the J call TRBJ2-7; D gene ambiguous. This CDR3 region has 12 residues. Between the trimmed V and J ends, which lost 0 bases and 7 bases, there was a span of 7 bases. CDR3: CASSLAVREQYF. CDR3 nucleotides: TGTGCCAGCAGTTTAGCCGTGAGGGAGCAGTACTTC.

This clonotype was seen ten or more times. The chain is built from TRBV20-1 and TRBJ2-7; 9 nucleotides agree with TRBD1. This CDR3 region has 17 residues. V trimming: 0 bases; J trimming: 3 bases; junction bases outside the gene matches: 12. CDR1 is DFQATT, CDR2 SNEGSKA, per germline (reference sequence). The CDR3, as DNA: TGCAGTGCTAGAGATATTTCCAGGCCGGGACAGGGCTACGAGCAGTACTTC. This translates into CSARDISRPGQGYEQYF.

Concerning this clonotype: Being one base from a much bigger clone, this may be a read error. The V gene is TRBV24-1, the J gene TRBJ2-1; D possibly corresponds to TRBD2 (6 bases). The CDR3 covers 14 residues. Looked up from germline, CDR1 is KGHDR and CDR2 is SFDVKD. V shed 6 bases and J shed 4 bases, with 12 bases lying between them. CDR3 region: CATSKTSSYNEQFF. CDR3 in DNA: TGTGCCACCAGTAAGACTAGTTCATACAATGAGCAGTTCTTC.

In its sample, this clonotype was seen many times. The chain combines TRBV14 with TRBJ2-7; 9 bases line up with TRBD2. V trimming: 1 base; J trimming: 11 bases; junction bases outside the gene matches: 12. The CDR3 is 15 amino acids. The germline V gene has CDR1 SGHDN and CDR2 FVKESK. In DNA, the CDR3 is TGTGCCAGCAGCCAAGTCGGCGGGAGGGCCGGTCGTAAGTACTTC. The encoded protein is CASSQVGGRAGRKYF.

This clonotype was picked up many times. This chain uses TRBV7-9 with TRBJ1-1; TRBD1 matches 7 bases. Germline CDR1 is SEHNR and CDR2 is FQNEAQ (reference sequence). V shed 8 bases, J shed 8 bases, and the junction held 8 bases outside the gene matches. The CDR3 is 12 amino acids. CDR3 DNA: TGTGCCAGCCTCGGGACAGCCGACGAAGCTTTCTTT. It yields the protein CASLGTADEAFF.

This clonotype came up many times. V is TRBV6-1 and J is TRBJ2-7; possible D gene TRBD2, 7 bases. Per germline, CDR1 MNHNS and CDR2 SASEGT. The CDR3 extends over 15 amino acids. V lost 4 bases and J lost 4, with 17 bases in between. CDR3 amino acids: CASSASDGGTYEQYF. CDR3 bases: TGTGCCAGCAGTGCGTCGGACGGGGGGACATACGAGCAGTACTTC.

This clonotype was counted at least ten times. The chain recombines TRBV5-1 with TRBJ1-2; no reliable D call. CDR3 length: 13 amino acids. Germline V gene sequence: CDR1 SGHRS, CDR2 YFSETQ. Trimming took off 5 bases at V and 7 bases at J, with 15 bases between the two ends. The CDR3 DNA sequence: TGCGCCAGCAGTCCAGAGGGCCAAGTTGGCTACACCTTC. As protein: CASSPEGQVGYTF.

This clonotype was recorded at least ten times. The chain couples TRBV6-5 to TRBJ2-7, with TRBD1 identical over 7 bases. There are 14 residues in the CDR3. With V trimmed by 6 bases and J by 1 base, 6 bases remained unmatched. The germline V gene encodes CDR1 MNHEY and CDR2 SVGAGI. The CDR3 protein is CASSPDRASYEQYF. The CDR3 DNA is TGTGCCAGCAGCCCAGACAGGGCATCCTACGAGCAGTACTTC.

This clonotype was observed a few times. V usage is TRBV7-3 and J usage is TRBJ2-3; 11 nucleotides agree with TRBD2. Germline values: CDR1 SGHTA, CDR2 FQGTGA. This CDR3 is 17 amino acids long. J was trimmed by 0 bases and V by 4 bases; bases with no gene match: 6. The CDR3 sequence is CASSSLGLAASTDTQYF. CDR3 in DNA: TGTGCCAGCAGCTCCTTGGGACTAGCGGCTAGCACAGATACGCAGTATTTT.